A single sample gave rise to the 21 T cell receptor beta chains below, sequenced in a study of shared clonotypes between healthy human individuals. The assay was immunoSEQ multiplex PCR, and TCRdb's table has in-frame clones only and misses some. The data hold around 500,000 clones, with roughly 80% observed a single time. Sequenced sample: PBMCs. The receptors were sampled from a woman aged 40 to 50 in good health. Some clones in this sample may be carry-over from other donors' samples.

The J gene is TRBJ2-1, the V gene TRBV6-1, with D perhaps TRBD1 (5 bases). CDR3 length equals 17 residues. CDR1 and CDR2 from the germline V gene are MNHNS and SASEGT. The V end lost 2 bases, the J end lost 6 bases, and 20 bases lay between the germline ends. CDR3 residues: CASSELPPTTGPNEQFF. In DNA, the CDR3 is TGTGCCAGCAGTGAACTCCCACCGACAACAGGCCCCAATGAGCAGTTCTTC.

The rearrangement uses TRBV27 and TRBJ2-2, with 11 bases lining up with TRBD2. CDR3 size: 16 residues. The germline CDR1 and CDR2 sequences are MNHEY and SMNVEV (reference sequence). J gave up 6 bases and V 4 bases, and 7 bases lay outside the gene matches. In nucleotides, the CDR3 is TGTGCCAGCAGTTCCCGTAGCGGGAGGGCCGCCGGGGAGCTGTTTTTT. Residues: CASSSRSGRAAGELFF.

This clone was found many times. The genes are TRBV5-1 and TRBJ2-3; D perhaps matches TRBD1 (5 bases). The V gene lost 5 bases and the J gene lost 2 bases, with 9 bases spanning the gap. Germline assignment: CDR1 SGHRS and CDR2 YFSETQ. CDR3 length equals 13 residues. CDR3 residues: CASRTALTDTQYF. The DNA for the CDR3 is TGCGCCAGCAGGACAGCCCTCACAGATACGCAGTATTTT.

The rearrangement joins TRBV30 to TRBJ2-1, with D unclear. Trimming removed 1 base at V and 8 bases at J, with 6 bases between. The CDR3 is 11 amino acids. The V gene's germline CDR1 is GTSNPN and CDR2 SVGIG (reference sequence). CDR3 nucleotides: TGTGCCTGGAGTGCCCTCGATGAGCAGTTCTTC. Protein sequence: CAWSALDEQFF.

The rearrangement links TRBV5-1 to TRBJ1-4; D may be TRBD1 (6 bases). The CDR3 covers 15 residues. Germline V lookup: CDR1 SGHRS, CDR2 YFSETQ. The germline V and J ends were trimmed by 3 bases and 6 bases, with 15 bases remaining between them. The CDR3 protein is CASSSGSGGDEKLFF. The CDR3 nucleotides read TGCGCCAGCAGCTCGGGGTCCGGGGGCGATGAAAAACTGTTTTTT.

V is TRBV27 and J is TRBJ1-2; the D gene is possibly TRBD1 (5 bases). Germline values: CDR1 MNHEY, CDR2 SMNVEV (reference sequence). The germline V and J ends were trimmed by 2 bases and 5 bases, with 12 bases remaining between them. The CDR3 contains 14 residues. CDR3 loop: CASSLARGGYGYTF. CDR3 coding DNA: TGTGCCAGCAGTTTAGCCCGGGGGGGTTATGGCTACACCTTC.

The chain joins TRBV27 to TRBJ2-7; a weak D match, TRBD1 (6 bases). Germline V gives CDR1 MNHEY, CDR2 SMNVEV (reference sequence). With 10 bases removed from V and 1 base from J, the gap between germline ends came to 11 bases. There are 12 residues in the CDR3. CDR3 sequence reads: CATRTASYEQYF. The CDR3 nucleotides read TGTGCCACCCGGACAGCTTCCTACGAGCAGTACTTC.

CDR3 sequence reads: CASSSGQGVREKLFF. CDR3 DNA sequence: TGTGCCAGCAGTTCGGGACAGGGGGTACGAGAAAAACTGTTTTTT. The rearrangement uses TRBV28 and TRBJ1-4; TRBD1 aligns across 11 bases. The germline CDR1 and CDR2 sequences are MDHEN and SYDVKM. Trimming cost V 4 bases and J 8 bases; bases outside gene matches: 6. This CDR3 region has 15 residues.

V usage is TRBV29-1 and J usage is TRBJ2-1; D possibly matches TRBD1 or TRBD2 (5 bases each). The CDR3 runs 13 residues. Trimming cost V 7 bases and J 5 bases, with 15 bases left between them. From germline, CDR1 is SQVTM and CDR2 ANQGSEA. CDR3 sequence: CSAPGAGHNEQFF. The CDR3 DNA sequence: TGCAGCGCCCCCGGGGCAGGGCACAATGAGCAGTTCTTC.

This sequence joins TRBV2 and TRBJ2-2; D possibly corresponds to TRBD1 (5 bases). This CDR3 is built from 15 residues. CDR1 and CDR2 from the germline V gene are SNHLY and FYNNEI. V gave up 7 bases and J gave up 2 bases, with 14 bases separating them. The CDR3 region is CASTWGSFNTGELFF. For the CDR3, the DNA is TGTGCCAGCACTTGGGGCAGCTTTAACACCGGGGAGCTGTTTTTT. The full variable domain, its missing parts supplied by reference TRBV2 and TRBJ2-2, is EPEVTQTPSHQVTQMGQEVILRCVPISNHLYFYWYRQILGQKVEFLVSFYNNEISEKSEIFDDQFSVERPDGSNFTLKIRSTKLEDSAMYFCASTWGSFNTGELFFGEGSRLTVL.

This chain links TRBV12-5 with TRBJ2-1; 12 bases line up with TRBD2. V gave up 5 bases and J gave up 2 bases; unmatched junction bases: 7. The germline CDR1 and CDR2 sequences are LGHNT and FRNRAP. The CDR3 spans 17 residues. In nucleotides, the CDR3 is TGTGCTAGTGGTCCAGGACTAGCGGGACACACCTACAATGAGCAGTTCTTC. Its protein is CASGPGLAGHTYNEQFF.

The rearrangement uses TRBV19 and TRBJ1-5; TRBD1 matches 10 bases. The length of the CDR3 is 17 residues. Losses at the gene ends were 5 bases for V and 0 bases for J; bases not matched to a gene: 7. Germline lookup yields CDR1 LNHDA and CDR2 SQIVND (reference sequence). The CDR3 bases are TGTGCCAGTAGTGTTCGACAGGGGGCGTTTAGCAATCAGCCCCAGCATTTT. Its translation is CASSVRQGAFSNQPQHF.

This chain joins TRBV7-2 and TRBJ2-3; D uncertain. Germline CDR1 SGHTA, CDR2 FQGNSA. The ends were cut back, 1 base at V and 8 bases at J, with 19 bases in the middle. There are 16 residues in the CDR3. As DNA, the CDR3 is TGTGCCAGCAGCTTAGTAGGGTCGTCGGAGCAAGGTACGCAGTATTTT. Translated: CASSLVGSSEQGTQYF.

The chain joins TRBV5-4 to TRBJ2-1; 8 nucleotides align to TRBD1. The trim removed 4 bases at V and 3 bases at J, leaving 6 bases unmatched. The CDR3 totals 15 residues. Germline V gives CDR1 SGHNT, CDR2 YYREEE (reference sequence). In DNA, the CDR3 is TGTGCCAGCAGCCCTCCCGGGACAGGCTACAATGAGCAGTTCTTC. Translation gives CASSPPGTGYNEQFF. Drawing the rest from reference TRBV5-4 and TRBJ2-1, the complete variable domain is ETGVTQSPTHLIKTRGQQVTLRCSSQSGHNTVSWYQQALGQGPQFIFQYYREEENGRGNFPPRFSGLQFPNYSSELNVNALELDDSALYLCASSPPGTGYNEQFFGPGTRLTVL.

This sequence joins TRBV2 and TRBJ1-5; D ambiguous. This CDR3 has 13 residues. The V gene lost 7 bases and the J gene lost 5 bases, with 12 bases spanning the gap. Germline values: CDR1 SNHLY, CDR2 FYNNEI. The CDR3 coding sequence is TGTGCCAGCACTCGATCGCGGGATCAGCCCCAGCATTTT. As protein: CASTRSRDQPQHF.

This chain links TRBV15 with TRBJ1-3; the D gene is possibly TRBD1 (5 bases). There are 16 residues in the CDR3. V gave up 2 bases and J gave up 2 bases, with 13 bases separating them. Germline V CDR1 and CDR2: LNHNV, YYDKDF (reference sequence). CDR3 bases: TGTGCCACCAGCAGAAACCCCGGGACGGCTGGAAACACCATATATTTT. It codes for CATSRNPGTAGNTIYF.

Concerning this clone itself: Germline and junction disagree at one end, which may indicate a read error. The sample has other DNA sequences that encode this CDR3 too. The genes are TRBV11-2 and TRBJ1-3; D perhaps matches TRBD1 (6 bases). Germline CDR1 and CDR2: SGHAT and FQNNGV. The CDR3 length is 16 residues. The DNA for the CDR3 is TGTGCCAGCAGCGAGTGGGGGCTCTCCTCTGGAAACACTATATATTTT. Translation: CASSEWGLSSGNTIYF.

This chain links TRBV4-3 with TRBJ2-2; D may be TRBD2 (5 bases). V gave up 0 bases and J gave up 2 bases, with 16 bases separating them. This CDR3 spans 18 amino acids. Per germline, CDR1 LGHNA and CDR2 YSLEER. The CDR3 coding sequence is TGCGCCAGCAGCCAAGAAAGTCGCCTAGCCGCAAACACCGGGGAGCTGTTTTTT. Translation: CASSQESRLAANTGELFF.

On this clone itself: A junction end diverges from the germline sequence, so it may reflect a read error. The chain recombines TRBV10-3 with TRBJ2-7; 8 bases line up with TRBD1. Germline V lookup: CDR1 ENHRY, CDR2 SYGVKD. The CDR3 has 14 amino acids. The CDR3 nucleotides are TGTGCCATCATTGAGACAGGGGCATCGTACGAGCAGTACTTC. It is translated as CAIIETGASYEQYF.

The chain combines TRBV5-8 with TRBJ2-7; the match to TRBD1 covers 11 bases. Germline lookup yields CDR1 SGHTS and CDR2 YDEGEE. The length of the CDR3 is 15 residues. Trimming removed 5 bases from V and 5 bases from J; junction bases left unmatched: 9. The CDR3 DNA reads as TGTGCCAGCAGACCCGGGACAGGGGGTTACCACGAGCAGTACTTC. This codes for CASRPGTGGYHEQYF.

The chain has TRBV2 and TRBJ1-3, with D unclear. Trimming shortened V by 2 bases and J by 9 bases, and 14 bases separated the two germline ends. CDR1 SNHLY and CDR2 FYNNEI come from the germline V gene. The CDR3 runs 14 residues. The CDR3 coding sequence is TGTGCCAGCAGTGAACGAAGGAGAGGAGGCACCATATATTTT. This gives the protein CASSERRRGGTIYF.